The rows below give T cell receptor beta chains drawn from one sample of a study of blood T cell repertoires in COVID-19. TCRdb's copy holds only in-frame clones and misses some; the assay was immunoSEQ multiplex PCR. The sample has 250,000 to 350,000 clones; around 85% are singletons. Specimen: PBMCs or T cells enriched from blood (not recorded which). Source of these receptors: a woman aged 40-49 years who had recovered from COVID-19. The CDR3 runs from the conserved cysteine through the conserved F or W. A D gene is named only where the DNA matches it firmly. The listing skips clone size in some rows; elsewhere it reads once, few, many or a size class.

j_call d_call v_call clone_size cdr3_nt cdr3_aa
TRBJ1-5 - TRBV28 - TGTGCCAGCAGAAATACAGAGCCCCAGCATTTT CASRNTEPQHF
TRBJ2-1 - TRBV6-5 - TGTGCCATTCGGAGCACGGGGAATGAGCAGTTCTTC CAIRSTGNEQFF
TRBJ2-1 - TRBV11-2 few TGTGCCAGCAGCTTAGAGCGGGACTCCTACAATGAGCAGTTCTTC CASSLERDSYNEQFF
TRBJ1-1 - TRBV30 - TGTGCCTGGAGTGTACTGGGGAGGGAAGCTTTCTTT CAWSVLGREAFF
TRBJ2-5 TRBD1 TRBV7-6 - TGTGCCAGCAGCTCAGACCCTAGGACAGGGGGCCTGGTAGAGACCCAGTACTTC CASSSDPRTGGLVETQYF
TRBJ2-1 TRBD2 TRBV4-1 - TGCGCCAGCAGCCAAGGGACTAGCGGGCTCAATGAGCAGTTCTTC CASSQGTSGLNEQFF
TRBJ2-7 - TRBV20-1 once TGCAGTGCTAGTAACAGGGCAAGGGGCTACGAGCAGTACTTC CSASNRARGYEQYF
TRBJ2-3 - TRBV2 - TGTGCCAGCAGGGCGGAGGATAGCACAGATACGCAGTATTTT CASRAEDSTDTQYF
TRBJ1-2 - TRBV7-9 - TGTGCCAGCAGGCCGGACTCGTCGTATGGCTACACCTTC CASRPDSSYGYTF
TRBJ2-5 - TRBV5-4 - TGTGCCAGCAGCTTGTATGCAGGGGAAGAGACCCAGTACTTC CASSLYAGEETQYF
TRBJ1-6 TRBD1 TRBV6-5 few TGTGCCAGCAGTTACAGGACAGGGGATACCCCCCTCCACTTT CASSYRTGDTPLHF
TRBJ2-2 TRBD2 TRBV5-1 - TGCGCCAGCAGCTTCGACGGGCGGTTGGCTAGCGGAAGGTACGGGGAGCTGTTTTTT CASSFDGRLASGRYGELFF
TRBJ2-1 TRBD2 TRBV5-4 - TGTGCCAGCAGCTACGAAGCGGGAGGCTACAATGAGCAGTTCTTC CASSYEAGGYNEQFF
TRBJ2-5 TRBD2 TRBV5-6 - TGTGCCAGCAGTCCGGGGACTAGCGGGCAAGAGACCCAGTACTTC CASSPGTSGQETQYF
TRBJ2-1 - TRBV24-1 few TGTGCCACCAAGGGGCCGTACAATGAGCAGTTCTTC CATKGPYNEQFF
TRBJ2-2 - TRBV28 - TGTGCCAGCAGTTTATCCAGGGTGGCCGGGGAGCTGTTTTTT CASSLSRVAGELFF
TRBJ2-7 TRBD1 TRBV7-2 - TGTGCCAGCAGCTTAGCGCAGGGGTGGGACAGGCAAAGCTCCTACGAGCAGTACTTC CASSLAQGWDRQSSYEQYF
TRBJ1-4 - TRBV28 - TGTGCCAGCAGTACCCCCCGACAGCGCTTTAATGAAAAACTGTTTTTT CASSTPRQRFNEKLFF
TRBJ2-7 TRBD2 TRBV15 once TGTGCCACCAGCAACCTAGCGGGGGGGACCTACGAGCAGTACTTC CATSNLAGGTYEQYF
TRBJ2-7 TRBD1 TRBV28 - TGTGCCAGCCGAGGGCAGGGGGCTTCCTACGAGCAGTACTTC CASRGQGASYEQYF
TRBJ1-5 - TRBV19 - TGTGCCAGTGATAGTGGGCGGGGCAATCAGCCCCAGCATTTT CASDSGRGNQPQHF
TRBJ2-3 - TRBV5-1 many TGCGCCAGCAGATTACAGGGATACACAGATACGCAGTATTTT CASRLQGYTDTQYF
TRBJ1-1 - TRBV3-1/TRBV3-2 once TGTGCCAGCAGCCGTTTTACAGGGACTGAAGCTTTCTTT CASSRFTGTEAFF
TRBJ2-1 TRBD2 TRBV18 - TGTGCCAGCTCACCAATGACTAGCCATTACAATGAGCAGTTCTTC CASSPMTSHYNEQFF
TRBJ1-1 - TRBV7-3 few TGTGCCAGCAGTTCGGACAGAAACACTGAAGCTTTCTTT CASSSDRNTEAFF
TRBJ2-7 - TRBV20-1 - TGCAGTGTCCAGCGGACCTACGAGCAGTACTTC CSVQRTYEQYF
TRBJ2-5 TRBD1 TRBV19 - TGTGCCAGTAGTACGACAGGGGGAGAGACCCAGTACTTC CASSTTGGETQYF
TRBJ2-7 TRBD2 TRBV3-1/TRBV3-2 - TGTGCCAGCAGCCAAGATGTGGCTAGCGGTTACGAGCAGTACTTC CASSQDVASGYEQYF